This TCR beta chain was identified during a study of shared clonotypes between healthy human individuals. Background on the study: Researchers assigned three CD4 naive, three CD4 memory, two CD8 naive and one CD8 memory plate to each donor.

As regards this clone: The antigen remains unidentified.

Study results and limitations: Generation probabilities of non-shared clonotypes were lower (relative to those shared by all four donors). Roughly 5% was the fraction of naive CD4 clonotypes found shared across several donors.

It was CD45RO-negative cells, positively selected for CCR7, that made up naive CD8 cells, with terminally differentiated effector memory CD45RA+ cells excluded. Trimming took 4 bases from V and 1 from J, leaving 12 bases between them. The germline CDR1 and CDR2 sequences are SGHRS and YFSETQ. This CDR3 has 15 amino acids. TCRdb's table, derived via immunoSEQ multiplex PCR, lists solely in-frame clones and lacks some. Here the sample spans some 2 million clones, 85% to 95% being singletons. This receptor was taken from a man aged 18 to 29 in good health. Sequenced input: naive CD8+ T cells sorted from blood. The rearrangement links TRBV5-1 to TRBJ2-1; tentative D call: TRBD1 (6 bases). The CDR3 loop reads CASSVTRGSYNEQFF. CDR3 DNA: TGCGCCAGCAGCGTTACCAGGGGATCCTACAATGAGCAGTTCTTC.